The rows below give T cell receptor beta chains drawn from one sample of a study of T-cell reconstitution after alpha-beta-depleted transplantation in children. TCRdb recomputed calls from the PCR reads with MiXCR, one row per CDR3 protein. The sample yields about 420,000 distinct CDR3 sequences, 15% to 20% seen once. The sequencing here drew on PBMCs, mostly from graft donor cells, taken 360 days after TCRalphabeta/CD19-depleted stem cell transplant. The receptors stem from a boy under three years old who had a stem cell transplant for Wiskott-Aldrich syndrome, so the T cells may come from the graft donor. CDR3s include the opening cysteine and the closing phenylalanine or tryptophan. The D gene is left open where the match is weak. Clone size is shown for a subset of rows, as once, few, many or a class of expanded clone.

TRBV20-1	few	TRBD2	TRBJ2-7	TGCAGTGCTAGGGGGGGGGTAGAGGGGCAGTACTTC	CSARGGVEGQYF
TRBV28	-	TRBD1	TRBJ2-7	TGTGCCAGCAGTTTATGGAGACGACAGGGACGTGGGAAATACGAGCAGTACTTC	CASSLWRRQGRGKYEQYF
TRBV7-8	few	TRBD1	TRBJ2-7	TGTGCCAGCAGCTTAGTCCCCGGGACAGGGGGTTACGAGCAGTACTTC	CASSLVPGTGGYEQYF
TRBV7-2	-	TRBD2	TRBJ2-3	TGTGCCAGCAGCTTTGGCGGGGGGGCCCGTGATACGCAGTATTTT	CASSFGGGARDTQYF
TRBV12-3/TRBV12-4	-	-	TRBJ2-7	TGTGCCAGCAGTTGGGACGGGTCCTACGAGCAGTACTTC	CASSWDGSYEQYF
TRBV27	few	-	TRBJ1-2	TGTGCCAGCAGTCCCGGGACCCTCTATGGCTACACCTTC	CASSPGTLYGYTF
TRBV9	few	-	TRBJ2-5	TGTGCCAGCAGCGTACTCGGGGGCAAGACCCAGTACTTC	CASSVLGGKTQYF
TRBV7-9	-	-	TRBJ2-1	TGTGCCAGCGAATCCGACAGCTACAATGAGCAGTTCTTC	CASESDSYNEQFF
TRBV10-3	-	TRBD1	TRBJ2-7	TGTGCCATCAGTGATCGGCAGGGGGACGACGAGCAGTACTTC	CAISDRQGDDEQYF
TRBV30	-	-	TRBJ2-3	TGTGCCTGGAGTGCAGGGCTAGGGGCAGATACGCAGTATTTT	CAWSAGLGADTQYF
TRBV5-1	-	TRBD1	TRBJ2-7	TGCGCCAGCAGCCGCGAGGTTTTTAGACAGGGGAGCGACGAGCAGTACTTC	CASSREVFRQGSDEQYF
TRBV12-3/TRBV12-4	few	TRBD2	TRBJ2-7	TGTGCCAGCAGTGCTAGCGGGAGGTTTGGCGAGCAGTACTTC	CASSASGRFGEQYF
TRBV7-9	-	TRBD1	TRBJ2-5	TGTGCCAGCAGCCTGGGACAGGGGATGGGCCAAGAGACCCAGTACTTC	CASSLGQGMGQETQYF
TRBV11-2	-	-	TRBJ2-1	TGTGCCAGCAGCTTAGGGATTCTAGCGCGGGATTTTAATGAGCAGTTCTTC	CASSLGILARDFNEQFF
TRBV6-1	-	TRBD1	TRBJ2-5	TGTGCCAGGGAATTAGGGGGCTGGGAGACCCAGTACTTC	CARELGGWETQYF
TRBV20-1	-	TRBD2	TRBJ2-3	TGCAGTGCTAGACTAGCGGGCTTCACAGATACGCAGTATTTT	CSARLAGFTDTQYF
TRBV5-1	few	-	TRBJ1-2	TGCGCCAGCAGCTTAGCTGGGACCGCTATCAACTATGGCTACACCTTC	CASSLAGTAINYGYTF
TRBV7-9	many	TRBD2	TRBJ2-1	TGTGCCAGCAGCTTAACACCCGGGACTAGAGCCAACAATGAGCAGTTCTTC	CASSLTPGTRANNEQFF
TRBV10-3	few	-	TRBJ1-1	TGTGCCTCCCTGGGACAAATTGAAGCTTTCTTT	CASLGQIEAFF
TRBV2	-	-	TRBJ1-5	TGTGCCAGCAGTGAAGCGCGGTCCGTCAAAGGTAATCAGCCCCAGCATTTT	CASSEARSVKGNQPQHF
TRBV6-6	few	-	TRBJ2-5	TGTGCCAGCAGAAGCGCCCAGGAGACCCAGTACTTC	CASRSAQETQYF
TRBV12-3/TRBV12-4	few	TRBD1	TRBJ2-3	TGTGCCAGCAGTTTAAGGGGACAGAAGATTAGCACAGATACGCAGTATTTT	CASSLRGQKISTDTQYF
TRBV20-1	-	TRBD2	TRBJ2-7	TGCAGTGCTAGAGAAATCACTAGCGGGAGGGCCTTGGGGGAGCAGTACTTC	CSAREITSGRALGEQYF
TRBV12-3/TRBV12-4	many	TRBD1	TRBJ2-1	TGTGCCAGCAGCCCGGACAGGGGCTCCTACAATGAGCAGTTCTTC	CASSPDRGSYNEQFF
TRBV7-9	-	TRBD2	TRBJ2-1	TGTGCCAGCAGCTTAGGGGAGGTAGCGGGCTACAATGAGCAGTTCTTC	CASSLGEVAGYNEQFF
TRBV4-3	-	-	TRBJ2-7	TGCGCCAGCAGCCAAGATATCCGCTACTACGAGCAGTACTTC	CASSQDIRYYEQYF
TRBV15	-	-	TRBJ2-1	TGTGCCACCAGCAGAGATGGGGCCCCGGGAACCATTTACAATGAGCAGTTCTTC	CATSRDGAPGTIYNEQFF
TRBV5-5	few	TRBD1	TRBJ1-1	TGTGCCAGCAGCTTGCGACAGGGGTTCACTGAAGCTTTCTTT	CASSLRQGFTEAFF
TRBV6-1	-	-	TRBJ1-5	TGTGCCAGCAGCGCTACAGGTTTTAGCAATCAGCCCCAGCATTTT	CASSATGFSNQPQHF
TRBV28	-	-	TRBJ1-2	TGTGCCAGCGCCCCTCCCCGTCCATCGAGCTACACCTTC	CASAPPRPSSYTF
TRBV5-4	few	-	TRBJ2-1	TGTGCCAGCAGCTTGGCATTTGGCCCCTACAATGAGCAGTTCTTC	CASSLAFGPYNEQFF
TRBV2	-	TRBD1	TRBJ2-1	TGTGCCAGCGGGGGGACAGGGAGGGGTGAGCAGTTCTTC	CASGGTGRGEQFF
TRBV10-3	-	-	TRBJ2-7	TGTGCCATCAGCCGCGACGGGGCCTACGAGCAGTACTTC	CAISRDGAYEQYF
TRBV29-1	many	TRBD2	TRBJ2-5	TGCAGCGTCCCCCTAGCGGGCCTTCAAGAGACCCAGTACTTC	CSVPLAGLQETQYF
TRBV12-3/TRBV12-4	-	-	TRBJ2-1	TGTGCCAGCAGTTTTCGACTATCCTACAATGAGCAGTTCTTC	CASSFRLSYNEQFF
TRBV11-2	few	-	TRBJ1-1	TGTGCCAGCAGCCCAGACGAGGGGGGAGCTTTCTTT	CASSPDEGGAFF
TRBV20-1	-	-	TRBJ2-7	TGCAGTGCTAGGGGGGACTTAAGCTCCTACGAGCAGTACTTC	CSARGDLSSYEQYF
TRBV6-2/TRBV6-3	-	-	TRBJ2-7	TGTGCCAGCAGGTTATTGGGGAGCTCCTACGAGCAGTACTTC	CASRLLGSSYEQYF
TRBV28	-	-	TRBJ1-1	TGTGCCAGCAGTAGACCGAAGAACACTGAAGCTTTCTTT	CASSRPKNTEAFF
TRBV15	-	-	TRBJ1-4	TGTGCCACCAGCAGCAGGCTGACTAATGAAAAACTGTTTTTT	CATSSRLTNEKLFF
TRBV27	few	-	TRBJ2-7	TGTGCCAGCAGTTCCCCTAGTCAGGGACTGACTCTACCGGGGTTTTACGAGCAGTACTTC	CASSSPSQGLTLPGFYEQYF
TRBV10-3	few	TRBD2	TRBJ2-7	TGTGCCATCAGTGAGTCGTCTAGCGGGAGCTACGAGCAGTACTTC	CAISESSSGSYEQYF
TRBV7-6	few	-	TRBJ2-2	TGTGCCAGCAGCTTAGCGTGGAGGGGGCTGAACACCGGGGAGCTGTTTTTT	CASSLAWRGLNTGELFF
TRBV7-2	-	TRBD1	TRBJ2-7	TGTGCCAGCAGCTTAGCCGGACAGGACACCTACGAGCAGTACTTC	CASSLAGQDTYEQYF
TRBV4-1	few	-	TRBJ2-5	TGCGCCAGCAGCCCGACCGGGACAAAACAAGAGACCCAGTACTTC	CASSPTGTKQETQYF
TRBV24-1	many	TRBD1	TRBJ2-3	TGTGCCACCAGTGATTTGGGGACAGGGGCGAATACGCAGTATTTT	CATSDLGTGANTQYF
TRBV7-9	few	-	TRBJ2-6	TGTGCCAGCAGCTCCATTCGGGGTTCTGGGGCCAACGTCCTGACTTTC	CASSSIRGSGANVLTF
TRBV4-2	-	-	TRBJ2-5	TGTGCCAGCAGCCAAGGGGCCCATCAAGAGACCCAGTACTTC	CASSQGAHQETQYF
TRBV4-1	-	TRBD2	TRBJ2-4	TGCGCCAGCAGCCAAGATAGCGGGACCATTTTAAACATTCAGTACTTC	CASSQDSGTILNIQYF
TRBV20-1	-	TRBD1	TRBJ2-3	TGCAGTGCTAGAGTTTCAGGGGGCACGCAGTATTTT	CSARVSGGTQYF
TRBV4-3	-	TRBD1	TRBJ2-7	TGCGCCAGCAGCCAAGTACAGGGGTCCTACGAGCAGTACTTC	CASSQVQGSYEQYF
TRBV3-1	-	-	TRBJ2-3	TGTGCCAGCAGCCAAAGTCCCCAGCGGAGCACAGATACGCAGTATTTT	CASSQSPQRSTDTQYF
TRBV5-8	-	-	TRBJ2-1	TGTGCCAGCAGCCCGCGGGGCAGGCACTACAATGAGCAGTTCTTC	CASSPRGRHYNEQFF
TRBV10-3	-	-	TRBJ1-2	TGTGCCATCAGTGATCCAGGCCACTATGGCTACACCTTC	CAISDPGHYGYTF
TRBV3-1	few	TRBD1	TRBJ1-1	TGTGCCAGCAGCCAAAGCCGACAGGGAAGGACTGAAGCTTTCTTT	CASSQSRQGRTEAFF
TRBV27	many	-	TRBJ1-5	TGTGCCAGCAGTTTCCATAATCAGCCCCAGCATTTT	CASSFHNQPQHF
TRBV11-2	few	-	TRBJ2-4	TGTGCCAGCAGCTTACTAGTATTTGGGGAAAACATTCAGTACTTC	CASSLLVFGENIQYF
TRBV29-1	-	TRBD1	TRBJ2-5	TGCAGCGCGGACAGGCCCCAAGAGACCCAGTACTTC	CSADRPQETQYF
TRBV10-3	few	-	TRBJ1-2	TGTGCCATCAGTGAGTCGTCAGGCAGCTATGGCTACACCTTC	CAISESSGSYGYTF